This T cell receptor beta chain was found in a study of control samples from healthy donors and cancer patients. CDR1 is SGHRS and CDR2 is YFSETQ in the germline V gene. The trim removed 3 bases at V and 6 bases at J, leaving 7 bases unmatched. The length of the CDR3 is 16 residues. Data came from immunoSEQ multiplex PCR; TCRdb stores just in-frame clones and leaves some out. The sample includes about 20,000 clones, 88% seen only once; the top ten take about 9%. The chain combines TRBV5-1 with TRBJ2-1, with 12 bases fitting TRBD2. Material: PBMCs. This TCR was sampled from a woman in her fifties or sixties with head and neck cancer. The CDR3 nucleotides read TGCGCCAGCAGCTACTCGACTAGCGGGAGCCTCAATGAGCAGTTCTTC. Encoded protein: CASSYSTSGSLNEQFF. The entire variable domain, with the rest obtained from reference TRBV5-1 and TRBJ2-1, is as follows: KAGVTQTPRYLIKTRGQQVTLSCSPISGHRSVSWYQQTPGQGLQFLFEYFSETQRNKGNFPGRFSGRQFSNSRSEMNVSTLELGDSALYLCASSYSTSGSLNEQFFGPGTRLTVL.